These 5 T cell receptor beta chains were all obtained from the same sample, sequenced in a study of siplizumab effects on memory and regulatory T cells. Some clones are missing from TCRdb's copy, which holds only in-frame ones; the method was immunoSEQ multiplex PCR. The table has around 100,000 clones, 80% to 95% seen once; the top ten hold approximately 2.7%. Specimen: CD4+ T cells sorted from blood. All receptors come from a human donor in good health. Some clones in this sample may be carry-over from other donors' samples.

The chain carries TRBV19 and TRBJ2-1; D remains ambiguous. CDR1 is LNHDA and CDR2 is SQIVND in the germline V gene (reference sequence). V gave up 2 bases and J gave up 9 bases, with 8 bases separating them. This CDR3 comprises 12 residues. CDR3 amino acids: CASSINPPEQFF. CDR3 coding DNA: TGTGCCAGTAGTATAAACCCCCCTGAGCAGTTCTTC.

This rearrangement joins TRBV7-9 to TRBJ2-7; D unresolved. CDR3 length: 12 residues. Trimming took 1 base from V and 5 from J, leaving 6 bases between them. Germline V gene sequence: CDR1 SEHNR, CDR2 FQNEAQ (reference sequence). The CDR3 sequence is CASSLGRNEQYF. CDR3 bases: TGTGCCAGCAGCTTAGGGCGAAACGAGCAGTACTTC.

V usage is TRBV5-6 and J usage is TRBJ1-2; D not certain. V lost 1 base, J lost 3 bases, and 7 bases lay in between. CDR1 and CDR2 from the germline V gene are SGHDT and YYEEEE. The length of the CDR3 is 13 residues. DNA for the CDR3: TGTGCCAGCAGCTTGCCGCAGGACTATGGCTACACCTTC. It encodes CASSLPQDYGYTF.

This rearrangement joins TRBV6-5 to TRBJ2-5; 8 nucleotides line up with TRBD2. V was clipped by 6 bases and J by 1 base; unmatched bases: 4. The CDR3 is 14 residues long. Looked up from germline, CDR1 is MNHEY and CDR2 is SVGAGI. The CDR3 is CASRPAGVQETQYF. The CDR3 DNA reads as TGTGCCAGCAGACCAGCGGGAGTCCAAGAGACCCAGTACTTC.

The chain uses TRBV5-6 and TRBJ2-1; D gene unclear. The CDR3 has 13 amino acids. Germline V gene data show CDR1 as SGHDT and CDR2 as YYEEEE. V lost 7 bases, J lost 4 bases, and 12 bases lay in between. CDR3 DNA sequence: TGTGCCAGCCTTCTGGGTGGTTACAATGAGCAGTTCTTC. Amino acid sequence: CASLLGGYNEQFF.